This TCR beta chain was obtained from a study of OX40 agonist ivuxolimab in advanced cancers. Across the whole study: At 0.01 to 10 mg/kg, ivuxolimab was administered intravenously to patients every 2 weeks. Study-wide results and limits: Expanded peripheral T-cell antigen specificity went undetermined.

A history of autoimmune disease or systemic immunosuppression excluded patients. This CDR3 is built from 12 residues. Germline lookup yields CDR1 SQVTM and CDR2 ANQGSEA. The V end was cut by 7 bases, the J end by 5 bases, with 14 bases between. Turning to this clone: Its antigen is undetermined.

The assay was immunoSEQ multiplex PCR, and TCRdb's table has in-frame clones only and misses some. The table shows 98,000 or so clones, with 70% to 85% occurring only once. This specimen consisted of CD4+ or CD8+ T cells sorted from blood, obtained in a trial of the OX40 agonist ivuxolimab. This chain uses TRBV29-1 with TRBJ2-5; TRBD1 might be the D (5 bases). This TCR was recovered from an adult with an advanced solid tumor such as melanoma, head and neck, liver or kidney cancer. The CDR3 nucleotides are TGCAGCGCAACAGGAGCTCCGGAGACCCAGTACTTC. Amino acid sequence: CSATGAPETQYF.